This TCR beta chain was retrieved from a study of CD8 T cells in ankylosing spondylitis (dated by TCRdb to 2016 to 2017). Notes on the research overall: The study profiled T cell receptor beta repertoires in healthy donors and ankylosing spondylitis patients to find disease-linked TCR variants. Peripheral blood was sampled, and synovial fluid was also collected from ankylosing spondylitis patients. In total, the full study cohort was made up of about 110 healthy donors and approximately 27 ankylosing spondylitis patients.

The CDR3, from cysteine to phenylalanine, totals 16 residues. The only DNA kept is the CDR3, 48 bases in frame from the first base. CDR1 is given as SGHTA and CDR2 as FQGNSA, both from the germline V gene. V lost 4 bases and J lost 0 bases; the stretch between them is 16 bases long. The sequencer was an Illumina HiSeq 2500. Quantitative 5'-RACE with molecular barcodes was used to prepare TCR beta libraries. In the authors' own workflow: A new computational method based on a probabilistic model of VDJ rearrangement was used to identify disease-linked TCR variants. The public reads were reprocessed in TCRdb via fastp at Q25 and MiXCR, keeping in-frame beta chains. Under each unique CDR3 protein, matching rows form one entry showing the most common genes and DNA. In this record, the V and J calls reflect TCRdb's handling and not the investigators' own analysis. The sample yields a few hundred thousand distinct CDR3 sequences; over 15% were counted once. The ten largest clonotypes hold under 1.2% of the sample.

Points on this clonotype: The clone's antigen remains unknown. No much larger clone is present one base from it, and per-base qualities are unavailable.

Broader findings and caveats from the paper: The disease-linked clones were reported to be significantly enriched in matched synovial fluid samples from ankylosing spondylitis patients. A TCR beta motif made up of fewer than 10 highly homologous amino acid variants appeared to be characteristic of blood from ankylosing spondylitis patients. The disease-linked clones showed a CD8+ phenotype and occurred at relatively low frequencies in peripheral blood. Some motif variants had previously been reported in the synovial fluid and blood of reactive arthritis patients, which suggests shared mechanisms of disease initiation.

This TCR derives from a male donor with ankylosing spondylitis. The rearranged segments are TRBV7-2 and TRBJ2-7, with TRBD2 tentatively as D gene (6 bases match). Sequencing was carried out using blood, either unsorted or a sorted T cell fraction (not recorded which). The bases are TGTGCCAGCAGCTCGCCGGGAGCCCCAAGCTCCTACGAGCAGTACTTC. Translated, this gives CASSSPGAPSSYEQYF.